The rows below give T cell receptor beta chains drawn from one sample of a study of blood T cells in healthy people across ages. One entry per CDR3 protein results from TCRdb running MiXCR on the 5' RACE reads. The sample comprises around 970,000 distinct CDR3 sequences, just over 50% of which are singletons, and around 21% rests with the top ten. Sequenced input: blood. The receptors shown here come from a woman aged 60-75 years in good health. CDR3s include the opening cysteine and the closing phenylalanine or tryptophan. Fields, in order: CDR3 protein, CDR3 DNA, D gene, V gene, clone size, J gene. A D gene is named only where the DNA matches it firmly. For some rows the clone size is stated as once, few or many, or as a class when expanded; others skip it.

cdr3_aa: CASSRLTGDSYEQYF
cdr3_nt: TGCGCCAGCAGCCGCCTGACAGGGGACTCCTACGAGCAGTACTTC
d_call: TRBD1
v_call: TRBV4-3
clone_size: .
j_call: TRBJ2-7

cdr3_aa: CASSLLEGGYTF
cdr3_nt: TGTGCCAGCAGCCTCCTAGAGGGGGGCTACACCTTC
d_call: .
v_call: TRBV3-1
clone_size: .
j_call: TRBJ1-2

cdr3_aa: CASSDPKTGETQYF
cdr3_nt: TGTGCCAGCAGCGATCCGAAAACGGGAGAGACCCAGTACTTC
d_call: .
v_call: TRBV9
clone_size: .
j_call: TRBJ2-5

cdr3_aa: CASSYAGVGEQFF
cdr3_nt: TGTGCCAGCAGTTACGCGGGAGTAGGAGAGCAGTTCTTC
d_call: TRBD2
v_call: TRBV6-6
clone_size: few
j_call: TRBJ2-1

cdr3_aa: CASSVGTTHYERYF
cdr3_nt: TGTGCCAGCAGTGTCGGGACTACCCACTACGAGCGGTACTTC
d_call: TRBD2
v_call: TRBV27
clone_size: .
j_call: TRBJ2-7

cdr3_aa: CASSQVRAGGTDTQYF
cdr3_nt: TGCGCCAGCAGCCAAGTGAGAGCGGGGGGCACAGATACGCAGTATTTT
d_call: TRBD2
v_call: TRBV4-1
clone_size: .
j_call: TRBJ2-3

cdr3_aa: CASSFDRRLADTQYF
cdr3_nt: TGTGCCAGCAGCTTTGACAGGAGGTTAGCAGATACGCAGTATTTT
d_call: .
v_call: TRBV7-9
clone_size: few
j_call: TRBJ2-3

cdr3_aa: CASSPTEDNEQFF
cdr3_nt: TGTGCCAGCAGCCCCACGGAGGACAATGAGCAGTTCTTC
d_call: .
v_call: TRBV4-2
clone_size: .
j_call: TRBJ2-1

cdr3_aa: CASSPGGAAVLLFF
cdr3_nt: TGTGCCAGCAGCCCGGGGGGGGCCGCGGTTTTGCTGTTTTTT
d_call: .
v_call: TRBV7-9
clone_size: .
j_call: TRBJ1-4

cdr3_aa: CASSYSAGIADTQYF
cdr3_nt: TGTGCCAGCAGTTACTCTGCGGGAATAGCAGATACGCAGTATTTT
d_call: .
v_call: TRBV6-6
clone_size: .
j_call: TRBJ2-3

cdr3_aa: CASSDPRFSGTGKGEANVLTF
cdr3_nt: TGTGCCAGCAGTGACCCCAGATTCTCCGGGACAGGGAAGGGTGAGGCCAACGTCCTGACTTTC
d_call: TRBD1
v_call: TRBV2
clone_size: .
j_call: TRBJ2-6

cdr3_aa: CAISVIPEGEQYF
cdr3_nt: TGTGCCATCAGTGTGATCCCGGAGGGCGAGCAGTACTTC
d_call: .
v_call: TRBV10-3
clone_size: few
j_call: TRBJ2-7

cdr3_aa: CASSLGDRSEQFF
cdr3_nt: TGCGCCAGCAGCTTGGGGGACAGGTCTGAACAGTTCTTC
d_call: TRBD1
v_call: TRBV5-1
clone_size: .
j_call: TRBJ2-1

cdr3_aa: CASSELGREQFF
cdr3_nt: TGTGCCAGCAGTGAACTAGGGCGTGAGCAGTTCTTC
d_call: .
v_call: TRBV6-5
clone_size: .
j_call: TRBJ2-1

cdr3_aa: CASSSGNSVDTQYF
cdr3_nt: TGTGCCAGTAGCAGCGGGAACTCGGTAGATACGCAGTATTTT
d_call: TRBD2
v_call: TRBV19
clone_size: .
j_call: TRBJ2-3

cdr3_aa: CASSFSRSTQETQYF
cdr3_nt: TGTGCCAGCAGTTTCAGCAGGTCCACACAAGAGACCCAGTACTTC
d_call: .
v_call: TRBV6-2/TRBV6-3
clone_size: .
j_call: TRBJ2-5

cdr3_aa: CASSPPGLGNGIQYF
cdr3_nt: TGTGCCAGCAGCCCACCGGGACTAGGAAACGGCATTCAGTACTTC
d_call: TRBD2
v_call: TRBV3-1
clone_size: few
j_call: TRBJ2-4

cdr3_aa: CASLVRAANTEAFF
cdr3_nt: TGTGCCAGCCTAGTGAGGGCAGCCAACACTGAAGCTTTCTTT
d_call: .
v_call: TRBV21-1
clone_size: .
j_call: TRBJ1-1

cdr3_aa: CASSLRGQASYEQYF
cdr3_nt: TGTGCCAGCAGTTTAAGGGGACAGGCCTCCTACGAGCAGTACTTC
d_call: TRBD1
v_call: TRBV28
clone_size: .
j_call: TRBJ2-7

cdr3_aa: CASSQDGLAGYEQYF
cdr3_nt: TGCGCCAGCAGCCAAGATGGACTAGCTGGCTACGAGCAGTACTTC
d_call: TRBD2
v_call: TRBV4-1
clone_size: .
j_call: TRBJ2-7

cdr3_aa: CASSFHIQRTGANVLTF
cdr3_nt: TGTGCCAGCAGTTTCCACATACAGCGGACCGGGGCCAACGTCCTGACTTTC
d_call: .
v_call: TRBV28
clone_size: .
j_call: TRBJ2-6

cdr3_aa: CASSLETLIEQYF
cdr3_nt: TGTGCCAGCAGCTTAGAAACTCTGATAGAGCAGTACTTC
d_call: .
v_call: TRBV7-9
clone_size: few
j_call: TRBJ2-7

cdr3_aa: CASSYSRRTQETQYF
cdr3_nt: TGTGCCAGCAGTTACTCAAGACGGACCCAAGAGACCCAGTACTTC
d_call: .
v_call: TRBV6-5
clone_size: .
j_call: TRBJ2-5

cdr3_aa: CASSLGSGESYEQCF
cdr3_nt: TGCGCCAGCAGCTTGGGGAGCGGGGAGTCCTACGAGCAGTGCTTC
d_call: TRBD2
v_call: TRBV5-1
clone_size: .
j_call: TRBJ2-7

cdr3_aa: CASSLESQGAYEQYF
cdr3_nt: TGCGCCAGCAGCTTGGAGTCACAGGGGGCCTACGAGCAGTACTTC
d_call: TRBD1
v_call: TRBV5-1
clone_size: .
j_call: TRBJ2-7

cdr3_aa: CSARASGAYNEQFF
cdr3_nt: TGCAGTGCTAGAGCTAGCGGGGCCTACAATGAGCAGTTCTTC
d_call: TRBD2
v_call: TRBV20-1
clone_size: few
j_call: TRBJ2-1

cdr3_aa: CASSSGLAGGRYEQYF
cdr3_nt: TGTGCCAGCAGTTCGGGACTAGCGGGAGGGCGGTACGAGCAGTACTTC
d_call: TRBD2
v_call: TRBV12-3/TRBV12-4
clone_size: few
j_call: TRBJ2-7

cdr3_aa: CSVIAGGPKYNEQFF
cdr3_nt: TGCAGCGTAATAGCGGGAGGTCCCAAATACAATGAGCAGTTCTTC
d_call: TRBD2
v_call: TRBV29-1
clone_size: .
j_call: TRBJ2-1

cdr3_aa: CASSPTGTRSPLHF
cdr3_nt: TGTGCCAGCAGCCCGACAGGGACACGGTCACCCCTCCACTTT
d_call: TRBD1
v_call: TRBV12-3/TRBV12-4
clone_size: .
j_call: TRBJ1-6

cdr3_aa: CASSSTGTSWYEQYF
cdr3_nt: TGTGCCAGCAGCAGCACCGGGACTAGCTGGTACGAGCAGTACTTC
d_call: TRBD2
v_call: TRBV7-2
clone_size: .
j_call: TRBJ2-7

cdr3_aa: CASSSTQGAHEQYF
cdr3_nt: TGTGCCAGCAGCTCGACACAGGGGGCCCACGAGCAGTACTTC
d_call: TRBD1
v_call: TRBV11-2
clone_size: few
j_call: TRBJ2-7